Described below is a single T cell receptor (beta chain) sequence and its context. Its antigen is not known. These data originate in a study of cytomegalovirus exposure and HLA in healthy donors. Whole-study context: Among 150 million to 200 million T cells, an earlier analysis found 95 million to 140 million unique TCR beta sequences. General study results and limits: Presence/absence analyses treated sequencing depth as roughly uniform across donors. A later analysis found that most CMV-associated TCR beta chains appeared HLA-restricted.

Trimming stripped 5 bases from V and 8 bases from J, with 12 bases between. The CDR3 runs 12 residues. Per the germline V gene, CDR1 is PRHDT and CDR2 is FYEKMQ (reference sequence). A multiplex PCR was run with 60 Vbeta primers and 13 Jbeta primers. TCRdb keeps only in-frame clones here, not all; method: immunoSEQ multiplex PCR. This sample has 160,000 or so clones, with 77% found just once. Sampled while nominally healthy, donors likely had unrecorded immune exposures. The chain joins TRBV13 to TRBJ1-1; TRBD1 might be the D (6 bases). Material: PBMCs. This sequence was found in a woman aged 30 to 39 in good health and CMV-seronegative. CDR3 loop: CASSPYGTEAFF. The CDR3 DNA reads as TGTGCCAGCAGCCCTTACGGGACAGAAGCTTTCTTT.